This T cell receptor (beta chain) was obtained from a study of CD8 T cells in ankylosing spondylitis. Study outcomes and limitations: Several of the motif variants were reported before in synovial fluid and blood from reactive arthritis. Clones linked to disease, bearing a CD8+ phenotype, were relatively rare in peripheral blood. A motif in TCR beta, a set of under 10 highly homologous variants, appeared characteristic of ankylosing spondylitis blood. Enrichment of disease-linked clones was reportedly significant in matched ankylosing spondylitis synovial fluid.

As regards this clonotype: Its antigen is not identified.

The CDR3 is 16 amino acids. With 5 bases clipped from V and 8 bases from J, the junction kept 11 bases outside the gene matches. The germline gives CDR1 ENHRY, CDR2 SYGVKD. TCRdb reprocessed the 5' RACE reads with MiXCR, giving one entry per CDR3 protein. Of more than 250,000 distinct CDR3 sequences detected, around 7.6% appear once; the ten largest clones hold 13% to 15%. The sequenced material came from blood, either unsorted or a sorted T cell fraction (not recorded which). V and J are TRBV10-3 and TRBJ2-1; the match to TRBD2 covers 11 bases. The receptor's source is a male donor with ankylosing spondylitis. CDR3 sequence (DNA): TGTGCCATCAGTAGACAAGATCCGGGACTAGCGGATGAGCAGTTCTTC. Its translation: CAISRQDPGLADEQFF.